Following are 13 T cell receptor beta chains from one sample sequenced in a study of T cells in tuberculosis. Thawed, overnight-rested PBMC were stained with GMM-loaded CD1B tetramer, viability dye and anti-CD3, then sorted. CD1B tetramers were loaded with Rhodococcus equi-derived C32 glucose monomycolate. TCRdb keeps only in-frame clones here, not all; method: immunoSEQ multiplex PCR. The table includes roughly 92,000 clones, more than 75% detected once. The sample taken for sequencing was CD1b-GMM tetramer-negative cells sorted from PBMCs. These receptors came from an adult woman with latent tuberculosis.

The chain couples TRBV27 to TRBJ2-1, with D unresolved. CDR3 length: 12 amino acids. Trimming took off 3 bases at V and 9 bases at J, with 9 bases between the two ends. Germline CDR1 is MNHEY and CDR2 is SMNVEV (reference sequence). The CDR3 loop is CASSFAGFEQFF. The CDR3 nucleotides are TGTGCCAGCAGTTTCGCCGGGTTTGAGCAGTTCTTC.

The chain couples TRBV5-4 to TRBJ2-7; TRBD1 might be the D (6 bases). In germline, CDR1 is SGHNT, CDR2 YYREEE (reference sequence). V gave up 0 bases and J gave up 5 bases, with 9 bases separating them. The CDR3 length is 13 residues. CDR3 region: CASSLVGGHEQYF. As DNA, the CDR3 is TGTGCCAGCAGCTTGGTAGGGGGACACGAGCAGTACTTC.

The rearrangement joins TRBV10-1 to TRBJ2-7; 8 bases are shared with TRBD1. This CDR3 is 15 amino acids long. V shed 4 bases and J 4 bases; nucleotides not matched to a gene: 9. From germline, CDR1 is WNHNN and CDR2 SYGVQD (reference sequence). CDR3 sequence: CASSARTGNRYEQYF. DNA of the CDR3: TGCGCCAGCAGTGCCCGGACAGGGAATAGGTACGAGCAGTACTTC.

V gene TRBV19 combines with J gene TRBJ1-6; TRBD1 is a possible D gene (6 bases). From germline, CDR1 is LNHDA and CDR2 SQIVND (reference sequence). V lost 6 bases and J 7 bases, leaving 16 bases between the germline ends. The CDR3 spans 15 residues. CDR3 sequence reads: CASSETGYGNSPLHF. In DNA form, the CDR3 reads TGTGCCAGTAGCGAAACAGGGTATGGGAATTCACCCCTCCACTTT. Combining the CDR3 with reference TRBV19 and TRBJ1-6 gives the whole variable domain DGGITQSPKYLFRKEGQNVTLSCEQNLNHDAMYWYRQDPGQGLRLIYYSQIVNDFQKGDIAEGYSVSREKKESFPLTVTSAQKNPTAFYLCASSETGYGNSPLHFGNGTRLTVT.

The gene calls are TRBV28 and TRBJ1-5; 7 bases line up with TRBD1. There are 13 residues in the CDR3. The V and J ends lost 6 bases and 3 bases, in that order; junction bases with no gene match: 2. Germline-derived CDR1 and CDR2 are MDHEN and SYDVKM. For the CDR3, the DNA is TGTGCCAGCAGCGACAGGGCCAATCAGCCCCAGCATTTT. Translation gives CASSDRANQPQHF.

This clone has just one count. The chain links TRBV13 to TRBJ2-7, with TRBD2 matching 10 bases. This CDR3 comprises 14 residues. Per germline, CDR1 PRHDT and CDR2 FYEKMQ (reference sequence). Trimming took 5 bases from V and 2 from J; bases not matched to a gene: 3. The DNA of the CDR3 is TGTGCCAGCAGCCACGGACTAGCGGCCTACGAGCAGTACTTC. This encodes CASSHGLAAYEQYF.

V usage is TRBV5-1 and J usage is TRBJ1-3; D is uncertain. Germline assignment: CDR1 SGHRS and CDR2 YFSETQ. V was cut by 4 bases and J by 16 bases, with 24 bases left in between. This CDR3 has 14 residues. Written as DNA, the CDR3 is TGCGCCAGCAGCAAGGGAGGCGCCCCCGCCCCCGTTTATTTT. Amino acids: CASSKGGAPAPVYF.

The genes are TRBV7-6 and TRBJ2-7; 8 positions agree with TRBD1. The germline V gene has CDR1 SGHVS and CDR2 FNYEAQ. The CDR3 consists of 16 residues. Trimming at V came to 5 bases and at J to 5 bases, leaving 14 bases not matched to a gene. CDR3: CASSLNPGQGANEQYF. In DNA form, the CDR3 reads TGTGCCAGCAGCCTAAACCCGGGGCAGGGGGCCAACGAGCAGTACTTC.

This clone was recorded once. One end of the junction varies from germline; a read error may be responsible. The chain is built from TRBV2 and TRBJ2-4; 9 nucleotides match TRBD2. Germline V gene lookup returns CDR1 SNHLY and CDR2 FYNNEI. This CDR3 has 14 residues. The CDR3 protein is CASSELAGGNIRYF. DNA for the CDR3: TGTGCCAGCAGTGAATTGGCGGGGGGGAACATTCGGTACTTC.

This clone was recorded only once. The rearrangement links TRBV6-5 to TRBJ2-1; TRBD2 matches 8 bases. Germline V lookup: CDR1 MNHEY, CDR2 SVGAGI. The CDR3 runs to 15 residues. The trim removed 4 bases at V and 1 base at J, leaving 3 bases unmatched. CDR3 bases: TGTGCCAGCAGTTCCCGGGGGGGGTCCTACAATGAGCAGTTCTTC. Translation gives CASSSRGGSYNEQFF.

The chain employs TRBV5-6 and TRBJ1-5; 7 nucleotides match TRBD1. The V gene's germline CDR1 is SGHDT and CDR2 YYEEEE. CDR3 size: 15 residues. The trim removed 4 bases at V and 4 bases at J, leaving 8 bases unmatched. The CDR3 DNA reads TGTGCCAGCAGCGTGACAGGGACTCTAAATCAGCCCCAGCATTTT. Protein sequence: CASSVTGTLNQPQHF. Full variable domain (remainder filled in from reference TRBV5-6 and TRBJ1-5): DAGVTQSPTHLIKTRGQQVTLRCSPKSGHDTVSWYQQALGQGPQFIFQYYEEEERQRGNFPDRFSGHQFPNYSSELNVNALLLGDSALYLCASSVTGTLNQPQHFGDGTRLSIL.

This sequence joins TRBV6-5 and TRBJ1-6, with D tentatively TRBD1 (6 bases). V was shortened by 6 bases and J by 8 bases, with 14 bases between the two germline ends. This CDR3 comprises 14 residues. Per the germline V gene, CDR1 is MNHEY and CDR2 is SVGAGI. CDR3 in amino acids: CASRRDTSDSPLHF. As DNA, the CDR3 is TGTGCCAGCAGAAGGGACACTTCTGATTCACCCCTCCACTTT.

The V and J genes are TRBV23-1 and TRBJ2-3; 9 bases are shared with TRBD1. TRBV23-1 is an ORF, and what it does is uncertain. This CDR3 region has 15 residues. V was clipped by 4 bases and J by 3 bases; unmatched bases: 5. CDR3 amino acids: CASSRGTGCTDTQYF. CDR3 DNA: TGCGCCAGCAGTCGCGGGACAGGGTGTACAGATACGCAGTATTTT.